A single T cell receptor beta chain is shown here with its context. Antigen unknown. Clones were sequenced by immunoSEQ multiplex PCR, and TCRdb holds only the in-frame ones, with some missing. The data hold about 53,000 clones, with about four fifths observed a single time. The length of the CDR3 is 12 residues. Germline V gives CDR1 GTSNPN, CDR2 SVGIG (reference sequence). The V gene lost 3 bases and the J gene lost 7 bases, with 10 bases spanning the gap. The data are from a study of OX40 agonist ivuxolimab in advanced cancers. About the research overall: The patients got ivuxolimab, which is an agonistic anti-OX40 (CD134) antibody. In this trial design, patients received ivuxolimab intravenously at 0.01 to 10 mg/kg every 2 weeks.

Study-wide points: CD4+ and CD8+ T cells in blood underwent clonal expansion by week 6 at 0.1 to 3.0 mg/kg. Among the lowest peripheral clonal expansion occurred in 0.1-3.0 mg/kg partial responders.

The V call is TRBV30, the J call TRBJ1-3; D is undetermined. Source: CD4+ or CD8+ T cells sorted from blood, taken in a trial of the OX40 agonist ivuxolimab. The origin of this receptor is an adult with an advanced solid tumor such as melanoma, head and neck, liver or kidney cancer. The CDR3 is CAWRPEVNTIYF. The CDR3 coding sequence is TGTGCCTGGAGGCCCGAGGTTAACACCATATATTTT. Supplemented by reference TRBV30 and TRBJ1-3, the full variable domain reads SQTIHQWPATLVQPVGSPLSLECTVEGTSNPNLYWYRQAAGRGLQLLFYSVGIGQISSEVPQNLSASRPQDRQFILSSKKLLLSDSGFYLCAWRPEVNTIYFGEGSWLTVV.